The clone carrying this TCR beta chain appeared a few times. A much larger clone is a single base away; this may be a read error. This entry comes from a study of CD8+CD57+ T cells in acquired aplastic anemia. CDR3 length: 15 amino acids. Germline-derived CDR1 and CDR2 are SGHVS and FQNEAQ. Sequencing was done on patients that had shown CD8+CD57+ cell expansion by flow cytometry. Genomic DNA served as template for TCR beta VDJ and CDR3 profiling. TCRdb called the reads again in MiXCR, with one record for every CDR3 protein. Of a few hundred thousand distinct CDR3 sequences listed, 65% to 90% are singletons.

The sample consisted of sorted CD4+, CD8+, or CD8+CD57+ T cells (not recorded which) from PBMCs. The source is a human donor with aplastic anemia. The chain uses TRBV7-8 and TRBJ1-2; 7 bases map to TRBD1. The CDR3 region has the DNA TGTGCCAGCAGCTTTCATCCAGACGGGACAGCCCTTTCCTCCTTC. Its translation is CASSFHPDGTALSSF.